The rows below give T cell receptor beta chains drawn from one sample of a study of early T cells in non-severe SARS-CoV-2 infection. TCRdb itself ran the 5' RACE reads through MiXCR, one entry per CDR3 protein. The sample yields some 40,000 distinct CDR3 sequences, more than 10% seen once. The sequencing sample was made of whole blood. The receptors here all came from an adult who was a healthcare worker with PCR-confirmed SARS-CoV-2 infection or an uninfected control (not recorded which). Each CDR3 is given with its conserved first and last residue. The D gene is left open where the match is weak. A clone size is listed for some rows: how often the clone was seen (once, few, many), or a class if it is expanded.

d_call,clone_size,j_call,v_call,cdr3_nt,cdr3_aa
.,.,TRBJ1-6,TRBV28,TGTGCCAGCACAACGGGGAATTCACCCCTCCACTTT,CASTTGNSPLHF
TRBD1,.,TRBJ2-5,TRBV11-3,TGTGCCAGCAGCCCAACAGGGGGGCGCCAAGAGACCCAGTACTTC,CASSPTGGRQETQYF
.,many,TRBJ2-2,TRBV11-2,TGTGCCAGCAGCATTAGAGTGCTAAACACCGGGGAGCTGTTTTTT,CASSIRVLNTGELFF
TRBD1,few,TRBJ2-1,TRBV18,TGTGCCAGCTCACCTATTTCGGGACAGTCTTACAATGAGCAGTTCTTC,CASSPISGQSYNEQFF
.,many,TRBJ2-1,TRBV2,TGTGCCAGCATGGGCGGTGAGCAGTTCTTC,CASMGGEQFF
.,many,TRBJ2-5,TRBV3-1,TGTGCCAGCAGTCGAGGTCAGACCCAGTACTTC,CASSRGQTQYF
TRBD1,.,TRBJ1-1,TRBV27,TGTGCCAGCAGTTTGGGACAGGGGAGGATCACTGAAGCTTTCTTT,CASSLGQGRITEAFF
.,few,TRBJ2-5,TRBV4-3,TGCGCCAGCAGTCAAGATTATCGGGGGTGGGAGACCCAGTACTTC,CASSQDYRGWETQYF
.,many,TRBJ2-1,TRBV5-8,TGTGCCAGCAGCTTGGGTTGGACCTACAATGAGCAGTTCTTC,CASSLGWTYNEQFF
.,many,TRBJ1-6,TRBV7-2,TGTGCCAGCAGCGTACAGGGTGTCAATTCACCCCTCCACTTT,CASSVQGVNSPLHF
TRBD1,few,TRBJ1-2,TRBV28,TGTGCCAGCAGTCGGACAGGGATAAACTATGGCTACACCTTC,CASSRTGINYGYTF
.,many,TRBJ2-4,TRBV10-2,TGCGCCAGCGCCGGAATAGATGAGTTGGGCAAAAACATTCAGTACTTC,CASAGIDELGKNIQYF
.,.,TRBJ2-3,TRBV20-1,TGCAGTGTCAGCGGCGGGGTCGCTAGCACAGATACGCAGTATTTT,CSVSGGVASTDTQYF
.,.,TRBJ2-1,TRBV28,TGTGCCAGCAGTTTAAACAGGGATGAGCAGTTCTTC,CASSLNRDEQFF
.,many,TRBJ1-1,TRBV7-9,TGTGCCAGCAGCCCTATCTGGGGTCGCAACACTGAAGCTTTCTTT,CASSPIWGRNTEAFF
.,many,TRBJ2-1,TRBV3-1,TGTGCCAGCAGCTCTTATAGTGAGCAGTTCTTC,CASSSYSEQFF
.,few,TRBJ2-7,TRBV11-2,TGTGCCAGCAGCTTAGAAGTAGGAGCGGACTACGAGCAGTACTTC,CASSLEVGADYEQYF
.,.,TRBJ2-7,TRBV7-9,TGTGCCAGCAGCCCAACGGGTGGTAAGCAGTACTTC,CASSPTGGKQYF
.,.,TRBJ2-7,TRBV10-3,TGTGCCATCAGTGAACCTAGGGGCGAGCGGCCCTCCTACGAGCAGTACTTC,CAISEPRGERPSYEQYF
.,few,TRBJ2-7,TRBV18,TGTGCCAGCTCTTCGACGGCTAGCGAGCACGAGCAGTACTTC,CASSSTASEHEQYF
.,once,TRBJ1-1,TRBV6-2/TRBV6-3,TGTGCCAGCACCCTGGACGGTCCAGCGACTGAAGCTTTCTTT,CASTLDGPATEAFF
TRBD2,few,TRBJ2-5,TRBV11-2,TGTGCCAGCAGCTCCTCGGGGGGTCAAGAGACCCAGTACTTC,CASSSSGGQETQYF
TRBD1,many,TRBJ2-7,TRBV5-1,TGCGCCAGCAGCTTGGCAGGACAGGGGACCTCCTACGAGCAGTACTTC,CASSLAGQGTSYEQYF
TRBD2,few,TRBJ2-3,TRBV14,TGTGCCAGCAGCCACGTACTAGCGCGCACTAGCACAGATACGCAGTATTTT,CASSHVLARTSTDTQYF
.,.,TRBJ2-3,TRBV7-6,TGTGCCAGCAGCGTCAGCGGGACAGGATATACGCAGTATTTT,CASSVSGTGYTQYF
.,many,TRBJ2-5,TRBV30,TGTGCCTGGAGACTAGAGACCCAGTACTTC,CAWRLETQYF
.,many,TRBJ1-6,TRBV7-9,TGTGCCAGCATCGAAGAAGCGGCCTATAATTCACCCCTCCACTTT,CASIEEAAYNSPLHF
.,.,TRBJ1-3,TRBV20-1,TGCAGTGCTGGCAGGGGAAGGGCTGGAAACACCATATATTTT,CSAGRGRAGNTIYF
.,many,TRBJ1-2,TRBV6-2/TRBV6-3,TGTGCCAGCACCCACGACGTGGATAACTATGGCTACACCTTC,CASTHDVDNYGYTF
.,few,TRBJ1-4,TRBV6-6,TGTGCCGTGGCAGAAATCGCAACTAATGAAAAACTGTTTTTT,CAVAEIATNEKLFF
.,.,TRBJ2-7,TRBV20-1,TGCAGTGCCGCGACAGAACTAAACGAGCAGTACTTC,CSAATELNEQYF
TRBD1,many,TRBJ1-2,TRBV30,TGTGCCTGGAGGGGACAGTGGGGGAACTATGGCTACACCTTC,CAWRGQWGNYGYTF
.,few,TRBJ2-3,TRBV11-2,TGTGCCAGCAGTCACGGGCTTATGGCAGATACGCAGTATTTT,CASSHGLMADTQYF
.,.,TRBJ1-2,TRBV7-9,TGTGCCAGCAGCGTCCCCGCGGGAGGCTACACCTTC,CASSVPAGGYTF
.,few,TRBJ2-1,TRBV20-1,TGCAGTGTGGGCAAAGCGGAGCAGTTCTTC,CSVGKAEQFF
.,.,TRBJ2-7,TRBV9,TGTGCCAGCAGCCCCGGCGCCGTGGCCTACGAGCAGTACTTC,CASSPGAVAYEQYF
.,many,TRBJ1-1,TRBV21-1,TGTGCCAGCAGCTTATCCCGTGCCCCTGAAGCTTTCTTT,CASSLSRAPEAFF
.,few,TRBJ2-3,TRBV5-3,TGTGCCGGGCTCTTAGCGGATACGCAGTATTTT,CAGLLADTQYF
.,.,TRBJ2-7,TRBV7-2,TGTGCCAGCAGCTCCGACTGGGCAGAGCAGTACTTC,CASSSDWAEQYF
.,few,TRBJ2-5,TRBV7-8,TGTGCCAGCAGCTTAAGTTATCCGGGACCCAGCCGAGAGACCCAGTACTTC,CASSLSYPGPSRETQYF
TRBD1,many,TRBJ1-2,TRBV12-3/TRBV12-4,TGTGCCACCCGAGCGTCCGGGACAGACTATGGCTACACCTTC,CATRASGTDYGYTF
TRBD2,many,TRBJ2-2,TRBV11-2,TGTGCCAGCAGCCGGGAGGGATTGAACACCGGGGAGCTGTTTTTT,CASSREGLNTGELFF
.,many,TRBJ2-1,TRBV28,TGTGCCAGCAGTAGATTTAGCTCCTACAATGAGCAGTTCTTC,CASSRFSSYNEQFF
.,.,TRBJ2-7,TRBV18,TGTGCCAGCTCACCTCGCCCCCGGGACAGGGGACTAGCGCGAGCTCGCTCCTACGAGCAGTACTTC,CASSPRPRDRGLARARSYEQYF
.,once,TRBJ1-1,TRBV7-9,TGTGCCAGCAGCTCCTCGGGCAGGCTCCTGAACACTGAAGCTTTCTTT,CASSSSGRLLNTEAFF
.,many,TRBJ2-1,TRBV7-3,TGTGCCAGCAGCCAAATTCAGGGCGGCTACAATGAGCAGTTCTTC,CASSQIQGGYNEQFF